This TCR beta chain comes out of a study of regulatory T cells in long-lasting Graves disease. Whole-study results and caveats: Persistent disease showed a preference for TRBV28, TRBJ1-2 and TRBJ2-5.

To make TCR beta libraries, researchers used iRepertoire HTBI primers and Arm-PCR of CDR3 regions. Per the original data handling: Looking across samples, the authors found 62 TRBV and 14 TRBJ segments. TCRdb analysed the multiplex PCR reads with MiXCR anew, one entry per CDR3 protein. These V and J calls are TCRdb output, not the study's own analysis. The sample has around 400,000 distinct CDR3 sequences; less than 25% are singletons. The sample holds a few counts of this clonotype. The antigen is not known. Trimming took off 0 bases at V and 4 bases at J, with 18 bases between the two ends. CDR3 length equals 16 residues. The germline CDR1 and CDR2 sequences are DFQATT and SNEGSKA (reference sequence). Time point: persistent/refractory GD, antithyroid drugs over 5 years with positive TRAb. PBMC RNA served as the TCR library source.

Sequenced here: peripheral blood mononuclear cells (PBMCs), sampled when the disease was refractory, from a patient treated with antithyroid drugs. The receptor comes from a female donor with Graves disease. The rearrangement joins TRBV20-1 to TRBJ1-2; the D gene is possibly TRBD1 (5 bases). CDR3 sequence (DNA): TGCAGTGCTAGAGAACGCGCTGGAGGGGAAGTCTATGGCTACACCTTC. Amino acid sequence: CSARERAGGEVYGYTF.